The next 17 T cell receptor beta chains were all read from a single sample in a study of post-analysis software for immune sequencing data. Whole-study findings and limits: TRBV segments more frequent in patients than in controls numbered several and included TRBV5-6, TRBV5-1 and TRBV20-1.

Prepared TCR beta cDNA libraries contained unique molecular identifiers. TCRdb called the PCR reads again in MiXCR, with one record for every CDR3 protein. The sample lists a few hundred thousand distinct CDR3 sequences; approximately 39% were seen once. Their target antigens are unknown. Sequencing input: blood. The receptors originated from a girl aged 2 to 9 with multiple sclerosis.

This clonotype occurred a few times. The J gene is TRBJ2-7, the V gene TRBV21-1. TRBV21-1 is recorded as a pseudogene. The CDR3 is 11 residues long. The CDR3 region is CASSYPYERYF. For the CDR3, the DNA is TGTGCCAGCAGCTACCCCTACGAGCGGTACTTC.

This clonotype turned up a few times. The chain joins TRBV12-3 or TRBV12-4 to TRBJ2-3; 10 bases are shared with TRBD1. The junction had 5 bases not matched to a gene; V was cut back by 6 bases and J by 5 bases. This CDR3 has 14 residues. CDR3 DNA: TGTGCCAGCAGCCAGACAGGGGGCAGAGATACGCAGTATTTT. Its protein is CASSQTGGRDTQYF.

The V and J genes are TRBV6-5 and TRBJ1-2; D might be TRBD1 (5 bases). Germline CDR1 reads MNHEY; CDR2 reads SVGAGI. There are 15 residues in the CDR3. The V gene lost 3 bases and the J gene lost 2 bases, with 13 bases spanning the gap. As DNA, the CDR3 is TGTGCCAGCAGTTATTTAGTCGACAGAAACTATGGCTACACCTTC. The encoded protein is CASSYLVDRNYGYTF.

The chain couples TRBV20-1 to TRBJ2-5; 8 bases fit TRBD2. Germline trimming cut 6 bases from V and 1 base from J; bases unmatched to any gene: 16. CDR3 length: 17 amino acids. CDR1 is DFQATT, CDR2 SNEGSKA, per germline (reference sequence). The CDR3 spells CSAATILLADIQETQYF. CDR3 in DNA: TGCAGTGCCGCTACCATATTACTAGCGGATATCCAAGAGACCCAGTACTTC.

This chain joins TRBV7-9 and TRBJ2-1; 10 nucleotides agree with TRBD2. The germline V gene has CDR1 SEHNR and CDR2 FQNEAQ (reference sequence). V shed 1 base, J shed 12 bases, and the junction held 3 bases outside the gene matches. The CDR3 runs to 13 residues. CDR3 in amino acids: CASSLGTSGRQFF. The CDR3 DNA reads TGTGCCAGCAGCTTAGGGACTAGCGGCAGGCAGTTCTTC.

The chain is built from TRBV18 and TRBJ2-3, with D maybe TRBD1 (5 bases). CDR3 length equals 13 residues. The V end was cut by 2 bases, the J end by 3 bases, with 6 bases between. The germline CDR1 and CDR2 sequences are KGHSH and LQKENI. The CDR3 region has the DNA TGTGCCAGCTCACCAGGGGCAACAGATACGCAGTATTTT. It yields the protein CASSPGATDTQYF.

In its sample, this clonotype was seen a few times. The chain employs TRBV20-1 and TRBJ2-1, with D maybe TRBD2 (5 bases). Germline V lookup: CDR1 DFQATT, CDR2 SNEGSKA (reference sequence). Deletions cut 2 bases from V and 9 bases from J, with 14 bases between. This CDR3 region has 13 residues. Here the CDR3 DNA reads TGCAGTGCTAGAACTCCTACTAGTCTTGAGCAGTTCTTC. Translation: CSARTPTSLEQFF.

This clonotype has a single count. This chain uses TRBV28 with TRBJ2-5; 9 bases agree with TRBD1. Near its end, the DNA agrees better with TRBJ2-7, so the J call may be wrong. Germline V lookup: CDR1 MDHEN, CDR2 SYDVKM. This CDR3 is built from 17 residues. In DNA form, the CDR3 reads TGTGCCACCAAAAATTTACGGGACAGGGCCCCGTGGGACGAGCAGTACTTC. It encodes CATKNLRDRAPWDEQYF.

A note on this clonotype: A junction end diverges from the germline sequence, so it may reflect a read error. The chain recombines TRBV6-1 with TRBJ2-1, with 8 bases that match TRBD2. The CDR3 runs to 19 residues. CDR1 MNHNS and CDR2 SASEGT come from the germline V gene. The CDR3 DNA reads as TGTGCCTGCAGTGAAAATTATGGGGCGGCGGGAGGTCTCTACAATGAGCAGTTCTTC. This translates into CACSENYGAAGGLYNEQFF.

This clonotype was seen more than once but under ten times. The chain is built from TRBV20-1 and TRBJ1-2; the D gene is possibly TRBD1 (5 bases). The CDR3 totals 13 residues. CDR1 and CDR2 (germline): DFQATT, SNEGSKA (reference sequence). V was clipped by 0 bases and J by 8 bases, with 13 bases between them. The CDR3 nucleotides read TGCAGTGCTAGAGATATGAGGGGAATCGGCTACACCTTC. It translates to CSARDMRGIGYTF.

The chain couples TRBV29-1 to TRBJ2-5, with no clear D. TRBJ2-7 explains the end of the DNA better; the J call may be wrong. The CDR3 length is 11 residues. Germline V gene sequence: CDR1 SQVTM, CDR2 ANQGSEA. The CDR3 region is CSVGGYYEQYF. CDR3 coding DNA: TGCAGCGTTGGAGGCTACTACGAGCAGTACTTC.

This clonotype was detected only a few times. This sequence joins TRBV3-1 and TRBJ2-3; TRBD1 matches at 8 bases. The CDR3 covers 14 residues. V was clipped by 4 bases and J by 4 bases; unmatched bases: 4. Germline V gene lookup returns CDR1 LGHDT and CDR2 YNNKEL (reference sequence). The CDR3 protein is CASSLTQGADTQYF. The CDR3 coding sequence is TGTGCCAGCAGCCTCACACAGGGGGCAGATACGCAGTATTTT.

J is TRBJ1-4 and V is TRBV29-1; 10 positions match TRBD1. The V gene end was trimmed by 7 bases and the J gene end by 3 bases; junction bases not matched to a gene: 5. In germline, CDR1 is SQVTM, CDR2 ANQGSEA. The CDR3 has 14 residues. CDR3 loop: CSARTGGANEKLFF. DNA of the CDR3: TGCAGCGCGCGGACAGGGGGTGCTAATGAAAAACTGTTTTTT.

The J gene is TRBJ2-7, the V gene TRBV5-1; tentative D call: TRBD2 (5 bases). V lost 2 bases, J lost 2 bases, and 14 bases lay in between. Germline V gives CDR1 SGHRS, CDR2 YFSETQ. The CDR3 is 15 amino acids. The CDR3 reads CASSFEGFSTYEQYF. CDR3 nucleotide sequence: TGCGCCAGCAGCTTCGAGGGATTCTCAACCTACGAGCAGTACTTC.

This clonotype occurred once. The chain links TRBV20-1 to TRBJ1-3; D is ambiguous. The V gene's germline CDR1 is DFQATT and CDR2 SNEGSKA (reference sequence). The V and J ends lost 6 bases and 4 bases respectively, with 13 bases between them. The CDR3 runs to 13 residues. The chain's CDR3 is CSASEVPGNTIYF. In DNA, the CDR3 is TGCAGTGCCAGCGAAGTTCCCGGAAACACCATATATTTT.

This chain links TRBV4-2 with TRBJ2-1; TRBD2 agrees at 12 bases. The CDR3 covers 17 residues. Trimming took 1 base from V and 4 from J; bases not matched to a gene: 5. In germline, CDR1 is LGHNA, CDR2 YNFKEQ. The CDR3 coding sequence is TGTGCCAGCAGCCAAGCAACTAGCGGGGGGCCTTACAATGAGCAGTTCTTC. Residues: CASSQATSGGPYNEQFF.

This clonotype appeared a few times. This chain joins TRBV15 and TRBJ2-5, with D tentatively TRBD2 (6 bases). This CDR3 is 15 amino acids long. V was trimmed by 0 bases and J by 4 bases, leaving 12 bases between them. Germline V gene data show CDR1 as LNHNV and CDR2 as YYDKDF (reference sequence). CDR3 DNA sequence: TGTGCCACCAGCAGAGATGGGCAGGGAGGAGAGACCCAGTACTTC. Translating gives CATSRDGQGGETQYF.